Described below is a single T cell receptor beta chain sequence and its context. Its antigen is still unknown. Base qualities are not at hand, and no much larger clone is one base apart. Sample time point, as interpreted from the label and publication: cycle 2 day 1 (C2D1) of nivolumab. Every trial patient had relapsed after autologous stem cell transplantation, and cohorts A, B and C differed in prior brentuximab vedotin exposure. A total of fewer than 70 patients with relapsed/refractory classical Hodgkin lymphoma made up the trial cohort, and each patient's best overall response was complete response, partial response or progressive disease. Single-agent nivolumab was administered to trial patients in the multi-cohort phase II CheckMate 205 trial. An independent review committee assessed best overall response by applying the 2007 International Working Group response criteria. PBMCs from the trial were collected at three points: immediately before nivolumab initiation (C1D1), and during therapy at cycle 2 day 1 and cycle 4 day 1. Peripheral blood was collected in 8 mL Vacutainer Cell Preparation Tubes, from which PBMCs were isolated by centrifugation and then cryopreserved.

The data are from a study of PD-1 blockade in classical Hodgkin lymphoma (dated by TCRdb to the early 2020s). Regarding the research as a whole: Nivolumab dosing was 3 mg/kg intravenously every 2 weeks, continuing until either disease progression or unacceptable toxicity. The study used CyTOF and TCR beta sequencing to define a peripheral blood immune signature of response to PD-1 blockade in classical Hodgkin lymphoma.

The CDR3 numbers 15 residues from cysteine through phenylalanine. Only the CDR3 DNA is retained, 45 bases long and in frame from the first base. According to the germline V gene, CDR1 reads MRHNA and CDR2 reads SNTAGT. V is reduced by 6 bases and J by 0 bases, leaving a spacing of 14 bases between them. Here is what the overall study found, with its caveats: A significant rise by C4D1 was seen in CD4+ but not CD8+ TCR diversity (p=0.0027 vs p=0.16), with the rise being most apparent in complete responders (p=0.02). Lower diversity was seen in patients whose nivolumab began less than 1 year after ASCT, and these patients were left out of later analyses so that immune reconstitution would not confound the results. Newly diagnosed patients were reported to have lower baseline TCR diversity than healthy donors, and relapsed/refractory patients were reported to have lower baseline TCR diversity still. Baseline diversity similar to that of newly diagnosed patients was observed in trial patients achieving complete response, whereas significantly lower diversity was observed in partial responders and progressors. The study was restricted to a single clinical trial cohort, and the causes of repertoire differences, possibly disease activity or prior therapy, were left undefined.

The Qiagen DNeasy kit was used to extract genomic DNA from unsorted PBMCs and from the negatively selected CD4+ and CD8+ fractions. Amplification of TCR beta CDR3 regions was done by immunoSEQ multiplex PCR with primers that anneal to V and J segments. Amplification bias was minimized using a synthetic immune receptor repertoire, and residual bias was removed computationally after sequencing. Turning to the authors' computational methods: Repertoire diversity was quantified as the Shannon entropy index using custom Python scripts. The unsorted, CD4+ and CD8+ repertoires were each analyzed separately, with the exception of combined analyses, where CD4+ and CD8+ sequences were merged in silico. Clonal expansion was defined as a frequency increase of at least 2-fold after treatment compared with C1D1, and clones undetected at baseline were assigned a pseudocount of 0.5. Clones with 0 or 1 copy at C1D1 were defined as singleton clones, while clones with 2 or more copies were defined as non-singleton clones. Clones expanded in unsorted samples were labelled as CD4+, CD8+ or unknown by matching protein sequences in sorted samples from the same patient. Wilcoxon tests on paired samples were used to test diversity changes from C1D1 to C4D1. In its TCRdb copy, this immuneACCESS table keeps in-frame sequences only and misses some clones. Where compared with another copy, unresolved V genes explain less than half of these, and the others have no known cause. The V and J calls and clone size come from that table; D and trimming were worked out from the DNA. The sample table records about 58,000 clones; around 90% of these occur just once. The ten top clones hold about 10% of the sample.

The clonotype originates from a human donor with classical Hodgkin lymphoma. The receptor chain draws on TRBV6-4 and TRBJ2-5, with the D gene not clear enough to name. Material: peripheral blood mononuclear cells (PBMCs), obtained before the second cycle of nivolumab. At the DNA level, the sequence is TGTGCCAGCAGCGGCGGCCTCTGGTACCAAGAGACCCAGTACTTC. This yields the protein CASSGGLWYQETQYF.